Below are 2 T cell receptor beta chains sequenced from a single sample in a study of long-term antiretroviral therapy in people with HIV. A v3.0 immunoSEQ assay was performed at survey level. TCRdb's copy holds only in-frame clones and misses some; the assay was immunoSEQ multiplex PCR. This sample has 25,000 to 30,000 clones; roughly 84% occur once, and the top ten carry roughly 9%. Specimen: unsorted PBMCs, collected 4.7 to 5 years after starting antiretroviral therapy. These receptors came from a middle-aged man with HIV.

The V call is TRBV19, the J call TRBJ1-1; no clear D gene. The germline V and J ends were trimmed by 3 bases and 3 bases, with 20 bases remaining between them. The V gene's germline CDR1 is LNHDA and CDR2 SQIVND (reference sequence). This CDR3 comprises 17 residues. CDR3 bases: TGTGCCAGTAGTATTATAGGGTTGGGGTCCTTGGACACTGAAGCTTTCTTT. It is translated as CASSIIGLGSLDTEAFF.

The CDR3 nucleotides are TGTGCCAGCAGCTTCCCTCAGAGCTCCTACAATGAGCAGTTCTTC. It translates to CASSFPQSSYNEQFF. This sequence joins TRBV5-6 and TRBJ2-1; no firm D call. V was clipped by 2 bases and J by 0 bases, with 9 bases between them. CDR3 length: 15 residues. Per germline, CDR1 SGHDT and CDR2 YYEEEE.